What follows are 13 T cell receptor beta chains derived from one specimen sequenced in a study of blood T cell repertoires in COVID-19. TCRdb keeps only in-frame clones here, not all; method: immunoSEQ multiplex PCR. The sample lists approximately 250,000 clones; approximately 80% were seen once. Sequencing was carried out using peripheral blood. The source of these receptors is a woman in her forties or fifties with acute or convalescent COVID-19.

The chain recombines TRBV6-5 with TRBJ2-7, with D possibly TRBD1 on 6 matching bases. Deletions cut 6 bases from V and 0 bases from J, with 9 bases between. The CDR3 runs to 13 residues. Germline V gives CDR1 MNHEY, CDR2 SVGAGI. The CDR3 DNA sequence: TGTGCCAGCAGCAGACAGGCCTCCTACGAGCAGTACTTC. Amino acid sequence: CASSRQASYEQYF.

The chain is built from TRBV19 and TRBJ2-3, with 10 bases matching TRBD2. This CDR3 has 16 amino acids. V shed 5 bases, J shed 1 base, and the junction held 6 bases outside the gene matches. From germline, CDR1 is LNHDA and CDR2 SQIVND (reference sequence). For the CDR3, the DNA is TGTGCCAGTAGTGTACTAGCGGGGAGCCGCACAGATACGCAGTATTTT. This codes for CASSVLAGSRTDTQYF.

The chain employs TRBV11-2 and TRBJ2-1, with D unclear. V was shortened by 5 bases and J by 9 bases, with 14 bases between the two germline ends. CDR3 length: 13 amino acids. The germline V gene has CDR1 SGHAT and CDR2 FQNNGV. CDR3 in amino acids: CASSITRESEQFF. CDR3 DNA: TGTGCCAGCAGCATCACCCGAGAAAGTGAGCAGTTCTTC.

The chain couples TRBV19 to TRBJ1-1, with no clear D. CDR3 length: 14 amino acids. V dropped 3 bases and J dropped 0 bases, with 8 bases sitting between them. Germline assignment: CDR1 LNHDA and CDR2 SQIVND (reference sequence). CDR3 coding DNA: TGTGCCAGTAGTATGGGCCGGTTGAACACTGAAGCTTTCTTT. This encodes CASSMGRLNTEAFF.

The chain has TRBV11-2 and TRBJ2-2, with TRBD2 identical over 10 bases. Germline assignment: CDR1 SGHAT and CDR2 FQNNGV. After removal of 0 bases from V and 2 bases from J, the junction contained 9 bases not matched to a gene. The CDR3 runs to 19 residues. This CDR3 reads CASSLDPLAGVGNTGELFF. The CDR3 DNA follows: TGTGCCAGCAGCTTAGATCCCCTAGCGGGAGTTGGAAACACCGGGGAGCTGTTTTTT.

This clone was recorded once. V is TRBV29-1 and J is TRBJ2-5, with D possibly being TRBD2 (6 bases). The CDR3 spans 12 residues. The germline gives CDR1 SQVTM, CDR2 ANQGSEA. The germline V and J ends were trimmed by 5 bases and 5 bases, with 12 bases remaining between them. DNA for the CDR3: TGCAGCGTTCGGCGGGACCTGGAGACCCAGTACTTC. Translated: CSVRRDLETQYF.

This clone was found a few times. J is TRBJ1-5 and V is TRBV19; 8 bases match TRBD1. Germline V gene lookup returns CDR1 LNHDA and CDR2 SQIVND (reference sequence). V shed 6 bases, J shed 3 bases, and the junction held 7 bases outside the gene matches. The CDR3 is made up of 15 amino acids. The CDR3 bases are TGTGCCAGTAGAAGCCAGGGGGCGAACAATCAGCCCCAGCATTTT. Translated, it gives CASRSQGANNQPQHF.

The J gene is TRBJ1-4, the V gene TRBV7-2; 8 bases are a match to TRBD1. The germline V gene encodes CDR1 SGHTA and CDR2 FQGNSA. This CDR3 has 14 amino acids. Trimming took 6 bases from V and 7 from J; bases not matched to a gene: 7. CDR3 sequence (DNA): TGTGCCAGCAGTTTCTCCGGGACAGGTGAAAAACTGTTTTTT. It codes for CASSFSGTGEKLFF.

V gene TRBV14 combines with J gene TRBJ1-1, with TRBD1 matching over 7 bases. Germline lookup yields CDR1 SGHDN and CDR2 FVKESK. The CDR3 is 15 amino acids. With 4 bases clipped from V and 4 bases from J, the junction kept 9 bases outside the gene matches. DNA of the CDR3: TGTGCCAGCAGCCTCGACGTAGGGGGCCTCACTGAAGCTTTCTTT. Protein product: CASSLDVGGLTEAFF.

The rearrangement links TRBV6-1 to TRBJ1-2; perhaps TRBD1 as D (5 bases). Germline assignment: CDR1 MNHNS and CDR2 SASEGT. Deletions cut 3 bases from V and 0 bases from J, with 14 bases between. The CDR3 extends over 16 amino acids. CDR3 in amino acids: CASSDQGSPTNYGYTF. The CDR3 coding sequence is TGTGCCAGCAGTGATCAGGGATCACCTACTAACTATGGCTACACCTTC.

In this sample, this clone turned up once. DNA of the CDR3: TGTGCCAGCAGCCCTGGACGGGGTTTAGAGCAGTTCTTC. Its protein is CASSPGRGLEQFF. J is TRBJ2-1 and V is TRBV7-3; D is possibly TRBD2 (5 bases). The CDR3 runs to 13 residues. The germline CDR1 and CDR2 sequences are SGHTA and FQGTGA. The V end was cut by 5 bases, the J end by 10 bases, with 15 bases between. Full variable domain (remainder filled in from reference TRBV7-3 and TRBJ2-1): GAGVSQTPSNKVTEKGKYVELRCDPISGHTALYWYRQSLGQGPEFLIYFQGTGAADDSGLPNDRFFAVRPEGSVSTLKIQRTERGDSAVYLCASSPGRGLEQFFGPGTRLTVL.

The CDR3 sequence: CASSFSSYEQYF. CDR3 bases: TGTGCCAGCAGCTTTTCATCCTACGAGCAGTACTTC. The chain links TRBV11-2 to TRBJ2-7; D not resolved. The germline V and J ends were trimmed by 3 bases and 1 base, with 4 bases remaining between them. This CDR3 spans 12 amino acids. CDR1 and CDR2 (germline): SGHAT, FQNNGV.

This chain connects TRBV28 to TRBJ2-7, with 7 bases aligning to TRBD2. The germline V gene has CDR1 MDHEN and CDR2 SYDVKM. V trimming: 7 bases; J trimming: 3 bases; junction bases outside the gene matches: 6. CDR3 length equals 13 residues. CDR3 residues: CASISGGGYEQYF. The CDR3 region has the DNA TGTGCCAGCATCTCTGGGGGGGGCTACGAGCAGTACTTC.